This T cell receptor beta chain came from a study of PD-1 blockade in mismatch repair-deficient tumors. General study results and limits: All three positive peptides came from frameshift mutations, yielding around 130 blood TCRs.

Sequencing used immunoSEQ multiplex PCR; TCRdb keeps in-frame clones, though not all of them. The sample consists of over 13,000 clones, 84% of them appearing once. This CDR3 has 15 residues. Unmatched junction bases numbered 3, after V lost 4 bases and J lost 1 base. Germline V gives CDR1 SGHDT, CDR2 YYEEEE. Only one count was recorded for this clone. The antigen remains undetermined. Time point given: roughly eleven-day in vitro stimulation with candidate neoantigen peptide 5. Several ELISpot-reactive neoantigen peptides each drove a 10-day in vitro stimulation. The rearrangement joins TRBV5-6 to TRBJ2-1, with TRBD1 matching 9 bases. The clonotype was recovered from an adult with mismatch repair-deficient cancer. The sample here was cells cultured in vitro, taken from a patient treated with pembrolizumab. The CDR3 loop is CASSRGQGSYNEQFF. The CDR3 DNA is TGTGCCAGCAGCCGTGGACAGGGGTCCTACAATGAGCAGTTCTTC.